This T cell receptor (beta chain) was observed in a study of OX40 agonist ivuxolimab in advanced cancers. Study context: Males comprised 70% to 90% of the group, whose mean age was about 62 years (range 23 to 79). Points from the study as a whole: CD8+ T cells showed, on average, more clonal expansion than CD4+ cells.

Between the trimmed V and J ends, which lost 4 bases and 6 bases, there was a span of 22 bases. The CDR3 has 16 amino acids. Germline CDR1 reads SEHNR; CDR2 reads FQNEAQ (reference sequence). In the case of this clone: Antigen unknown.

Profiled with immunoSEQ multiplex PCR; TCRdb holds only in-frame clones, not every one. The repertoire consists of tens of thousands of clones, with about 91% occurring once and the leading ten covering around 2.8%. The chain combines TRBV7-9 with TRBJ2-7, with D perhaps given as TRBD1 or TRBD2 (5 bases each). This TCR derives from an adult with an advanced solid tumor such as melanoma, head and neck, liver or kidney cancer. The specimen comprised CD4+ or CD8+ T cells sorted from blood, sampled in a trial of the OX40 agonist ivuxolimab. CDR3 region: CASSSTSLGVAVEQYF. The CDR3 nucleotides read TGTGCCAGCAGCTCGACGAGCTTGGGGGTAGCTGTCGAGCAGTACTTC.